This T cell receptor (beta chain) was captured by sequencing in a study of tumor-infiltrating lymphocytes in glioblastoma multiforme. TCR beta libraries were built from RNA through three nested multiplex PCR rounds using modified ARM-PCR. MiXCR was run by TCRdb on the multiplex PCR reads, yielding one entry per CDR3 protein. The repertoire includes just under 20,000 distinct CDR3 sequences, just under 70% of them detected once, and 18% sits in the top ten. In regard to this clonotype: The antigen is undetermined.

Broader study findings: The TCR and somatic mutation analysis included just one glioblastoma patient.

CDR1 and CDR2 from the germline V gene are DFQATT and SNEGSKA (reference sequence). Trimming removed 1 base from V and 5 bases from J; junction bases left unmatched: 9. CDR3 length equals 16 residues. Sequenced: peripheral blood. The chain joins TRBV20-1 to TRBJ2-7, with 12 positions matching TRBD2. The TCR sequence derives from a male donor with glioblastoma. CDR3 sequence reads: CSARVRRTSGKNEQYF. The DNA of the CDR3 is TGCAGTGCTAGAGTTCGTCGGACTAGCGGGAAAAACGAGCAGTACTTC.